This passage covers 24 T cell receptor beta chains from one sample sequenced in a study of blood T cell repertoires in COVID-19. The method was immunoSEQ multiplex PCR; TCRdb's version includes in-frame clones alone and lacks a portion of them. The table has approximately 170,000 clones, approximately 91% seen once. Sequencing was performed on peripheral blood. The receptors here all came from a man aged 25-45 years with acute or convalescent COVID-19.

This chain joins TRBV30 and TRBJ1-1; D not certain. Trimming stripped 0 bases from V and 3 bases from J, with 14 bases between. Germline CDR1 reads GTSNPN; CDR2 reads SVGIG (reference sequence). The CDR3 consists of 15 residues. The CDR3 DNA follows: TGTGCCTGGAGTGTAGGTTCGCGGGGTCACACTGAAGCTTTCTTT. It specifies CAWSVGSRGHTEAFF.

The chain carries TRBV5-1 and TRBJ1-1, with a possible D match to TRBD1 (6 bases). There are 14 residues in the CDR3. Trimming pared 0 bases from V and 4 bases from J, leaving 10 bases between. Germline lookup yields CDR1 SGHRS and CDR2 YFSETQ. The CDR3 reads CASSLARGFTEAFF. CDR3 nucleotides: TGCGCCAGCAGCTTGGCCAGGGGTTTCACTGAAGCTTTCTTT. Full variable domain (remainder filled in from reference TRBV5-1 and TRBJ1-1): KAGVTQTPRYLIKTRGQQVTLSCSPISGHRSVSWYQQTPGQGLQFLFEYFSETQRNKGNFPGRFSGRQFSNSRSEMNVSTLELGDSALYLCASSLARGFTEAFFGQGTRLTVV.

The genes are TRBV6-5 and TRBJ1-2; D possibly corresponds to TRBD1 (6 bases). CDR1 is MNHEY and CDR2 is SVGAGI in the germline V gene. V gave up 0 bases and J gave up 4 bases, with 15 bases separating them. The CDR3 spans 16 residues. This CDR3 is CASSYSLGQLFYGYTF. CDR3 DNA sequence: TGTGCCAGCAGTTACTCGCTAGGACAGCTATTCTATGGCTACACCTTC.

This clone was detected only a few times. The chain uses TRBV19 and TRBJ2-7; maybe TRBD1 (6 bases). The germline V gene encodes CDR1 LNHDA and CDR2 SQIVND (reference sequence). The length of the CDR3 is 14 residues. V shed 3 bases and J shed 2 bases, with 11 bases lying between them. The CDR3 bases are TGTGCCAGTAGTATTCAGGGGAGTACCTACGAGCAGTACTTC. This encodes CASSIQGSTYEQYF.

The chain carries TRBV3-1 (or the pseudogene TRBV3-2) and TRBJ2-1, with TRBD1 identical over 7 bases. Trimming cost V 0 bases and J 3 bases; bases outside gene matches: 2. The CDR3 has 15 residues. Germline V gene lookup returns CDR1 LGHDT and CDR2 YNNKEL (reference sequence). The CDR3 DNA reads TGTGCCAGCAGCCAAGATAGGGACAGCTACAATGAGCAGTTCTTC. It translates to CASSQDRDSYNEQFF.

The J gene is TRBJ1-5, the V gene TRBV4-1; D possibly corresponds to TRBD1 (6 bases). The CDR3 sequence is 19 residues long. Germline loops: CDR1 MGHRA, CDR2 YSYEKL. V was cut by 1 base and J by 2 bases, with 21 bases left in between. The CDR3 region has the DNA TGCGCCAGCAGCCAAGTCTTGGGCGGGGGGGCGCGGGGCAATCAGCCCCAGCATTTT. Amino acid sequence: CASSQVLGGGARGNQPQHF.

The CDR3 nucleotides read TGTGCCAGCAGTTACGGGACAAACTATGGCTACACCTTC. Its protein is CASSYGTNYGYTF. V and J are TRBV6-6 and TRBJ1-2, with D perhaps TRBD1 (6 bases). With 2 bases removed from V and 2 bases from J, the gap between germline ends came to 6 bases. This CDR3 has 13 amino acids. Germline V CDR1 and CDR2: MNHNY, SVGAGI (reference sequence).

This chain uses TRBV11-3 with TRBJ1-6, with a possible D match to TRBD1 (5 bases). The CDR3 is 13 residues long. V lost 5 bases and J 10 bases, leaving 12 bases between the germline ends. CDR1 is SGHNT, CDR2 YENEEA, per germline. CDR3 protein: CASSNGGGSPLHF. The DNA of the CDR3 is TGTGCCAGCAGCAATGGGGGGGGATCACCCCTCCACTTT.

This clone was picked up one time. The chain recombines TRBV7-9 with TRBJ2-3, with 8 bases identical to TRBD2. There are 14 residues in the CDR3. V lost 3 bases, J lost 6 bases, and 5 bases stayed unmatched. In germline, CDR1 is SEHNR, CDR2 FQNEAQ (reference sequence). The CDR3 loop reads CASSFQRELDTQYF. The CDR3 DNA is TGTGCCAGCAGCTTTCAGCGGGAGCTTGATACGCAGTATTTT.

CDR3 sequence: CASRTRQGRNTIYF. CDR3 coding DNA: TGTGCCAGTAGAACCAGACAGGGCAGAAACACCATATATTTT. The chain uses TRBV19 and TRBJ1-3, with TRBD1 matching over 7 bases. The V gene's germline CDR1 is LNHDA and CDR2 SQIVND (reference sequence). The V gene end was trimmed by 6 bases and the J gene end by 5 bases; junction bases not matched to a gene: 7. The CDR3 totals 14 residues.

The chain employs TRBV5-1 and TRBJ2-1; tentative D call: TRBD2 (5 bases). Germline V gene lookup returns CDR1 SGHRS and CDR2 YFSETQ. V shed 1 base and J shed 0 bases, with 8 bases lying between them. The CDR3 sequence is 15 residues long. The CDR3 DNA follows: TGCGCCAGCAGCTTGCGGAGGAGCTCCTACAATGAGCAGTTCTTC. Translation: CASSLRRSSYNEQFF.

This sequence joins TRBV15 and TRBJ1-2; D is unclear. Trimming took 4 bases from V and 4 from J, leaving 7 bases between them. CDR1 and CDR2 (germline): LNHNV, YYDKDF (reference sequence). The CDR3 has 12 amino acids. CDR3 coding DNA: TGTGCCACCAGCACTCCGCGCTATGGCTACACCTTC. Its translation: CATSTPRYGYTF.

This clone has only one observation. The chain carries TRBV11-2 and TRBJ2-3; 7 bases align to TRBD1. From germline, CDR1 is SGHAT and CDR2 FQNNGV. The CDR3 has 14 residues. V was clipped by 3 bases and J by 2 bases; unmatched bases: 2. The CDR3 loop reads CASSLGQNTDTQYF. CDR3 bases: TGTGCCAGCAGCTTGGGACAGAACACAGATACGCAGTATTTT.

The DNA of the CDR3 is TGCGCCAGCAGCATGGGACTAGCGGGAGTCGCGGATACGCAGTATTTT. Translation gives CASSMGLAGVADTQYF. This chain joins TRBV5-1 and TRBJ2-3, with 14 positions matching TRBD2. Germline CDR1 and CDR2: SGHRS and YFSETQ. Trimming cost V 4 bases and J 6 bases; bases outside gene matches: 7. The CDR3 has 16 amino acids.

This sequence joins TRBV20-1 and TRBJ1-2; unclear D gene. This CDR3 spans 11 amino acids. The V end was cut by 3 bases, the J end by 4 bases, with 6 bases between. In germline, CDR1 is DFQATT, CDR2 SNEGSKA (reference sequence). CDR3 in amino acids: CSARRAYGYTF. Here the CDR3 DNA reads TGCAGTGCTAGGAGGGCCTATGGCTACACCTTC.

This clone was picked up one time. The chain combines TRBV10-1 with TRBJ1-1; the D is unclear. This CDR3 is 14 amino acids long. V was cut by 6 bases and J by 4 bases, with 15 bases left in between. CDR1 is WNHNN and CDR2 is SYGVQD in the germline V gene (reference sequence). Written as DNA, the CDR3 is TGCGCCAGCAGGCCAGACCGGGTTGGCACTGAAGCTTTCTTT. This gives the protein CASRPDRVGTEAFF.

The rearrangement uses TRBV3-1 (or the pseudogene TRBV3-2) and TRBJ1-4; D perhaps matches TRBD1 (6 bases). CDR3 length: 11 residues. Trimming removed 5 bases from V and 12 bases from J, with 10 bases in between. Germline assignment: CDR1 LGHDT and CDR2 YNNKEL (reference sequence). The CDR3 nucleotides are TGTGCCAGCAGCTACTCAGGGGAACTGTTTTTT. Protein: CASSYSGELFF.

In nucleotides, the CDR3 is TGTGCCAGCAGCTTATTGATTGGACAGGGGGCGACTGAAGCTTTCTTT. Translation gives CASSLLIGQGATEAFF. This chain connects TRBV7-9 to TRBJ1-1, with 11 bases fitting TRBD1. V was clipped by 2 bases and J by 5 bases; unmatched bases: 7. CDR3 length: 16 residues. The V gene's germline CDR1 is SEHNR and CDR2 FQNEAQ (reference sequence).

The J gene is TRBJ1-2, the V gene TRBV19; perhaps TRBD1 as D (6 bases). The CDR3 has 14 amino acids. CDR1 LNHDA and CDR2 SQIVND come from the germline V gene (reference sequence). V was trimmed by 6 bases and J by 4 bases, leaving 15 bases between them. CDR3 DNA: TGTGCCAGTAGGGTGGGGGCTACGTCCTATGGCTACACCTTC. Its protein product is CASRVGATSYGYTF.

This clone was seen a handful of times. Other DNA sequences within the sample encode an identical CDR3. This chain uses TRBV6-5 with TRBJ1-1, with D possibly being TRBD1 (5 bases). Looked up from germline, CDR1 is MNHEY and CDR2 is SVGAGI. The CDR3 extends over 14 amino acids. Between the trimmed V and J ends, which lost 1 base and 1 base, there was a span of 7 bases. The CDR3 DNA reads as TGTGCCAGCAGTTACTACGGGGGGAACACTGAAGCTTTCTTT. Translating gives CASSYYGGNTEAFF.

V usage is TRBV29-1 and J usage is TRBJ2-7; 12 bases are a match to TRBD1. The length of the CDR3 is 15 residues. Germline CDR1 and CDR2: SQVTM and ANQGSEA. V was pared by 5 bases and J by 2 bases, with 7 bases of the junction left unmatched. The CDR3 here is CSVQGGQGAAYEQYF. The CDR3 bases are TGCAGCGTTCAAGGGGGACAGGGGGCGGCCTACGAGCAGTACTTC.

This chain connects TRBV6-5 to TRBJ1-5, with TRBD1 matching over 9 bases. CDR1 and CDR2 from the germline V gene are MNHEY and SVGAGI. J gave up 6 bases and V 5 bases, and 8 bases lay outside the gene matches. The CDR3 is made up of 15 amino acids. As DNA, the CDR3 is TGTGCCAGCAGTCGTACAGGGGGCGCGGTTCAGCCCCAGCATTTT. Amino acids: CASSRTGGAVQPQHF.

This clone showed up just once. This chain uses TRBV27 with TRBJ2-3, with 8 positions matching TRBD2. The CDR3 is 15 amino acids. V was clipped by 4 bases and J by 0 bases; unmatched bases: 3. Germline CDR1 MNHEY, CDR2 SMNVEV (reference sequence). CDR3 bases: TGTGCCAGCAGTTCGGGGGGGCTAAGCACAGATACGCAGTATTTT. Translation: CASSSGGLSTDTQYF.

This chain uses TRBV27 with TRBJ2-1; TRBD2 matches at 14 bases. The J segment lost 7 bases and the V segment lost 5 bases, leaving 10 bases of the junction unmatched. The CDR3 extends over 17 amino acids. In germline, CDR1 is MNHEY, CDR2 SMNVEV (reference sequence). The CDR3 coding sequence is TGTGCCAGCAGTCGGACTAGCGGGGGGTCTCTAATAAATGAGCAGTTCTTC. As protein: CASSRTSGGSLINEQFF.